This T cell receptor beta chain comes out of a study of blood T cell repertoires in COVID-19. In its sample, this clone ranks as medium-sized (0.01 to 0.1%). CDR1 and CDR2 (germline): MNHEY, SVGAGI. The CDR3 totals 15 residues. With V trimmed by 7 bases and J by 1 base, 7 bases remained unmatched. TCRdb keeps only in-frame clones here, not all; method: immunoSEQ multiplex PCR. The sample yields roughly 200,000 clones, over 80% seen once. The receptor was isolated from a woman in her fifties or sixties with COVID-19, enrolled during active disease. Sequenced: peripheral blood. The chain is built from TRBV6-5 and TRBJ1-1; the match to TRBD1 covers 9 bases. CDR3: CASNPRGQGNTEAFF. The CDR3, as DNA: TGTGCCAGCAACCCTAGGGGACAGGGGAACACTGAAGCTTTCTTT.